The 10 T cell receptor beta chains presented below share a single source sample, sequenced in a study of shared clonotypes between healthy human individuals. TCRdb keeps only in-frame clones here, not all; method: immunoSEQ multiplex PCR. The data show about 180,000 clones, with about 93% seen just once and 0.067% held by the top ten. The sample consisted of naive CD4+ T cells sorted from blood. Subset reported: CD45RA+ positively selected. The receptors were sampled from a woman in her twenties or thirties in good health.

This chain connects TRBV29-1 to TRBJ1-1; D gene unclear. CDR1 is SQVTM, CDR2 ANQGSEA, per germline. This CDR3 has 12 amino acids. Trimming shortened V by 5 bases and J by 0 bases, and 7 bases separated the two germline ends. CDR3 bases: TGCAGCGTTTCTTACATGAACACTGAAGCTTTCTTT. It codes for CSVSYMNTEAFF.

This chain links TRBV7-8 with TRBJ1-1; D is possibly TRBD1 (6 bases). V lost 7 bases and J 2 bases, leaving 11 bases between the germline ends. The CDR3 runs 13 residues. The germline V gene encodes CDR1 SGHVS and CDR2 FQNEAQ. CDR3 nucleotide sequence: TGTGCCAGCACGGACAGCTTAAACACTGAAGCTTTCTTT. Translated: CASTDSLNTEAFF. Filled out from reference TRBV7-8 and TRBJ1-1, the complete variable domain reads GAGVSQSPRYKVAKRGQDVALRCDPISGHVSLFWYQQALGQGPEFLTYFQNEAQLDKSGLPSDRFFAERPEGSVSTLKIQRTQQEDSAVYLCASTDSLNTEAFFGQGTRLTVV.

This sequence joins TRBV5-8 and TRBJ2-7; D is unclear. Trimming pared 4 bases from V and 6 bases from J, leaving 17 bases between. From germline, CDR1 is SGHTS and CDR2 YDEGEE. The CDR3 length is 14 residues. This CDR3 reads CASSQTGVRIEQYF. The DNA of the CDR3 is TGTGCCAGCAGCCAAACCGGCGTAAGGATCGAGCAGTACTTC.

The chain couples TRBV28 to TRBJ2-7; D unclear. Trimming pared 2 bases from V and 0 bases from J, leaving 8 bases between. In germline, CDR1 is MDHEN, CDR2 SYDVKM. CDR3 size: 14 residues. The CDR3 DNA is TGTGCCAGCAGTTTAAGCCCAGGCTCCTACGAGCAGTACTTC. It specifies CASSLSPGSYEQYF.

The V and J genes are TRBV18 and TRBJ2-5; either TRBD1 or TRBD2 may supply D (5 bases each). Gene TRBJ2-7 matches the end of the DNA better, so the J call may be wrong. The CDR3 consists of 15 residues. Germline V CDR1 and CDR2: KGHSH, LQKENI. The CDR3 loop reads CASSPPGQGVNEQYF. CDR3 bases: TGTGCCAGCTCACCACCGGGTCAGGGAGTCAACGAGCAGTACTTC.

J is TRBJ2-3 and V is TRBV5-1, with 12 bases aligning to TRBD2. This CDR3 comprises 16 residues. Germline V gives CDR1 SGHRS, CDR2 YFSETQ. V dropped 4 bases and J dropped 1; count of bases not matched to a gene: 4. The CDR3, as DNA: TGCGCCAGCAGCAAGACTAGCGGGAGTGGCACAGATACGCAGTATTTT. This gives the protein CASSKTSGSGTDTQYF.

This clone showed up just once. The V call is TRBV28, the J call TRBJ1-1; D perhaps matches TRBD1 (5 bases). Trimming removed 5 bases from V and 0 bases from J, with 10 bases in between. CDR1 MDHEN and CDR2 SYDVKM come from the germline V gene. CDR3 length: 14 amino acids. The CDR3: CASSTGALNTEAFF. For the CDR3, the DNA is TGTGCCAGCAGTACCGGGGCCCTGAACACTGAAGCTTTCTTT.

The chain couples TRBV7-2 to TRBJ2-3, with 11 bases identical to TRBD2. The CDR3 runs 16 residues. Trimming cost V 5 bases and J 4 bases; bases outside gene matches: 8. Germline CDR1 SGHTA, CDR2 FQGNSA. In DNA, the CDR3 is TGTGCCAGCAGCACCCAACTAGCGGGAGCCGCAGATACGCAGTATTTT. It is translated as CASSTQLAGAADTQYF.

The chain links TRBV19 to TRBJ1-1; D is ambiguous. The CDR3 runs 12 residues. Germline values: CDR1 LNHDA, CDR2 SQIVND (reference sequence). V was pared by 7 bases and J by 3 bases, with 9 bases between. In DNA, the CDR3 is TGTGCCAGTATGGGGAGGTACACTGAAGCTTTCTTT. Translated, it gives CASMGRYTEAFF.

The V and J genes are TRBV5-1 and TRBJ2-2, with D possibly matching TRBD1 (5 bases). The germline V and J ends were trimmed by 4 bases and 6 bases, with 16 bases remaining between them. The CDR3 is 15 residues long. The V gene's germline CDR1 is SGHRS and CDR2 YFSETQ. The CDR3 is CASSPSVGVPGELFF. The CDR3, as DNA: TGCGCCAGCAGCCCGTCGGTAGGGGTGCCCGGGGAGCTGTTTTTT.